This T cell receptor (beta chain) was sequenced for a study of T cell responses to AZD1222 COVID-19 vaccine. Study-wide context: Second doses at about 4 or about 12 weeks were pooled.

This table comes from immunoSEQ multiplex PCR, and its TCRdb copy is limited to in-frame clones, with some not included. The data hold over 100,000 clones, with 85% to 95% observed a single time. This clone was recorded once. Its specificity is not known. V trimming: 4 bases; J trimming: 6 bases; junction bases outside the gene matches: 5. Germline-derived CDR1 and CDR2 are SEHNR and FQNEAQ (reference sequence). The CDR3 is 13 amino acids. The study's findings and limits: Of spike-specific TCRs, nearly half reportedly target regions left unmutated in variants. The donor group comprised mostly white British people and more females; the analysis possibly underestimated clonal diversity. Spike-specific TCR breadth and depth grew following two AZD1222 doses.

Sequenced material: peripheral blood, taken on day 0 of AZD1222 vaccination. The V gene is TRBV7-9, the J gene TRBJ1-1; 7 bases are shared with TRBD1. The TCR comes from an adult in good health. The CDR3 reads CASSWADRSEAFF. CDR3 nucleotides: TGTGCCAGCAGCTGGGCGGACAGGTCTGAAGCTTTCTTT.